What follows describes a single T cell receptor beta chain. Its antigen target is currently unknown. No per-base quality is available; no much larger clone lies one base away. Sequencing instrument: Illumina HiSeq 2000. Multiplex PCR amplification was used to build the TCR beta chain libraries. The amplified TCR beta chain products were analyzed by high-throughput sequencing. The public reads were reprocessed in TCRdb via fastp at Q25 and MiXCR, keeping in-frame beta chains. Records with the same CDR3 protein are collapsed into one entry carrying the most frequent genes and DNA. This sample is represented by some 140,000 distinct CDR3 sequences; approximately 20% of them were singletons. The ten largest make up around 2.6% of the sample. The lymph node samples were taken from the axillary draining lymph nodes of breast cancer patients. The data are from a study of breast tumors, draining lymph nodes, adjacent tissues (dated by TCRdb to about 2016). Regarding the complete study: Breast cancer patients provided tumor, adjacent nontumor tissue and axillary lymph nodes, and the study compared the TCR beta repertoires across these three sources. In human breast cancer, the study set out to assess how tumor, surrounding tissue and draining lymph node repertoires relate to one another and whether T cells might be exchanged between them.

The paper as a whole reports these results and caveats: Rather than being directly demonstrated, the conclusion that tumor T cells originate in lymph nodes was presented as consistent with a hypothesis. The data were judged consistent with most tumor T cells deriving from the lymph node and then expanding within tumor tissue. Tumor T-cell repertoires showed less diversity than lymph node repertoires and more diversity than nontumor tissue repertoires, and tumor T-cell repertoires showed preferential V and J gene usage. Tumor and nontumor tissue repertoires were found to be significantly more similar in luminal-like than in basal-like breast cancer.

Relative to germline, V is missing 4 bases and J is missing 6 bases, with 5 bases of the junction outside any gene match. The CDR3 holds 13 amino acids from the cysteine to the phenylalanine. Only the CDR3 DNA is retained, 39 bases long and in frame from the first base. This sequence uses TRBV12-3 or TRBV12-4 and TRBJ2-7, and 8 junction bases match TRBD1. Sequencing was done on a sample of axillary lymph node tissue. The receptor was isolated from a female donor with breast cancer. Some clones in this sample may be carry-over from other donors' samples. This receptor has the CDR3 CASSSGTGGEQYF. The DNA sequence is given as TGTGCCAGCAGTTCTGGGACAGGAGGCGAGCAGTACTTC.